Below are 30 T cell receptor beta chains sequenced from a single sample in a study of CD8 T cells in ankylosing spondylitis. One entry per CDR3 protein, called by TCRdb with MiXCR from the 5' RACE reads. The data contain about 36,000 distinct CDR3 sequences, about 6.3% of them singletons. Sequencing input: blood, either unsorted or a sorted T cell fraction (not recorded which). These receptors were collected from a male donor with ankylosing spondylitis or in good health (not recorded which).

This clonotype was seen ten or more times. This chain uses TRBV21-1 with TRBJ2-2; the D call of TRBD2 is as the table states it, not checked on the DNA. TRBV21-1 is a pseudogene segment. CDR3 length equals 14 residues. CDR3 nucleotides: TGTGCCAGCCCCAAGACTAGACACACCGGGGAGCTGTTTTTT. Encoded protein: CASPKTRHTGELFF.

The chain is built from TRBV20-1 and TRBJ2-6; D perhaps matches TRBD2 (6 bases). CDR3 length: 16 amino acids. V lost 0 bases, J lost 0 bases, and 9 bases lay in between. Germline assignment: CDR1 DFQATT and CDR2 SNEGSKA (reference sequence). This CDR3 is CSARERGYSGANVLTF. The DNA for the CDR3 is TGCAGTGCTAGAGAGCGGGGATACTCTGGGGCCAACGTCCTGACTTTC.

This clonotype was recorded at least ten times. The gene calls are TRBV6-5 and TRBJ2-2, with 9 bases matching TRBD1. CDR3 size: 18 residues. The V segment lost 5 bases and the J segment 4 bases; nucleotides outside the gene matches: 14. Per germline, CDR1 MNHEY and CDR2 SVGAGI. The DNA for the CDR3 is TGTGCCAGCAGTCTTCCCTCCGGGACAGGGATTACCACCGGGGAGCTGTTTTTT. It specifies CASSLPSGTGITTGELFF.

Many counts were recorded for this clonotype. This chain joins TRBV9 and TRBJ2-7; 8 nucleotides match TRBD1. J was trimmed by 0 bases and V by 0 bases; bases with no gene match: 2. The CDR3 contains 15 residues. Germline lookup yields CDR1 SGDLS and CDR2 YYNGEE. In nucleotides, the CDR3 is TGTGCCAGCAGCGTAGGGACAGGGAACTCCTACGAGCAGTACTTC. This codes for CASSVGTGNSYEQYF. The full variable domain, with the rest looked up from reference TRBV9 and TRBJ2-7, is DSGVTQTPKHLITATGQRVTLRCSPRSGDLSVYWYQQSLDQGLQFLIQYYNGEERAKGNILERFSAQQFPDLHSELNLSSLELGDSALYFCASSVGTGNSYEQYFGPGTRLTVT.

This clonotype has ten or more counts. The rearrangement links TRBV29-1 to TRBJ1-2; D is possibly TRBD1 (5 bases). This CDR3 has 16 amino acids. V dropped 4 bases and J dropped 5 bases, with 23 bases sitting between them. Germline CDR1 SQVTM, CDR2 ANQGSEA. The CDR3 DNA reads as TGCAGCGTTGTTGAGGGGACTGGGGCCACTCATTATGGCTACACCTTC. It yields the protein CSVVEGTGATHYGYTF.

This clonotype was counted at least ten times. This chain connects TRBV24-1 to TRBJ2-2; the D gene is possibly TRBD2 (5 bases). The CDR3 is 14 residues long. V was clipped by 4 bases and J by 5 bases, with 10 bases between them. In germline, CDR1 is KGHDR, CDR2 SFDVKD. This CDR3 reads CATSDPGSTGELFF. CDR3 DNA sequence: TGTGCCACCAGTGACCCGGGGTCGACCGGGGAGCTGTTTTTT.

This clonotype was found many times. This chain joins TRBV10-3 and TRBJ2-5; D gene ambiguous. CDR1 is ENHRY, CDR2 SYGVKD, per germline. The V end lost 2 bases, the J end lost 0 bases, and 7 bases lay between the germline ends. The CDR3 totals 14 residues. CDR3 nucleotides: TGTGCCATCAGTGAGGGGTCCCACCAAGAGACCCAGTACTTC. Protein sequence: CAISEGSHQETQYF.

This clonotype has at least ten counts. The chain uses TRBV6-1 and TRBJ2-7; 9 bases are shared with TRBD1. V lost 5 bases, J lost 3 bases, and 8 bases stayed unmatched. This CDR3 is 15 amino acids long. The germline V gene has CDR1 MNHNS and CDR2 SASEGT. The CDR3 nucleotides read TGTGCCAGCAGTAGCCCGGGACAGGGCCTCTACGAGCAGTACTTC. Amino acids: CASSSPGQGLYEQYF.

This clonotype was seen at least ten times. This chain uses TRBV12-3 or TRBV12-4 with TRBJ1-2, with D perhaps TRBD1 (5 bases). Deletions cut 7 bases from V and 4 bases from J, with 19 bases between. The CDR3 covers 15 residues. Written as DNA, the CDR3 is TGTGCCAGCAACTTCTTAGGGGTGGGAGTCTATGGCTACACCTTC. This sequence encodes CASNFLGVGVYGYTF.

Many counts were recorded for this clonotype. An end of the junction differs from the germline gene, which may be a read error. This sequence joins TRBV7-7 and TRBJ2-7; TRBD2 is a possible D gene (6 bases). CDR3 length: 14 amino acids. Germline V lookup: CDR1 SSHAT, CDR2 FNYEAQ (reference sequence). This CDR3 is CASSPSEGPYEQYF. CDR3 nucleotides: TGTGCTAGCAGCCCCTCGGAGGGCCCCTACGAGCAGTACTTC.

This clonotype was counted many times. The CDR3 nucleotides are TGTGCCAGTCGGACTAGCGGGAGTTCTCAGAACACCGGGGAGCTGTTTTTT. It yields the protein CASRTSGSSQNTGELFF. V is TRBV19 and J is TRBJ2-2; 13 bases line up with TRBD2. V was clipped by 8 bases and J by 1 base; unmatched bases: 7. CDR1 is LNHDA, CDR2 SQIVND, per germline (reference sequence). CDR3 size: 17 residues.

This clonotype has at least ten counts. The rearrangement joins TRBV29-1 to TRBJ1-2; no reliable D call. Trimming removed 3 bases at V and 8 bases at J, with 4 bases between. The germline CDR1 and CDR2 sequences are SQVTM and ANQGSEA. The CDR3 consists of 9 residues. CDR3 in DNA: TGCAGCGTTGATCGGGGCTACACCTTC. It codes for CSVDRGYTF.

Note on this clonotype: This clone may be a read error of a much larger clone one base away. This chain connects TRBV10-3 to TRBJ2-7; 11 nucleotides line up with TRBD2. Germline V gene sequence: CDR1 ENHRY, CDR2 SYGVKD. This CDR3 comprises 16 residues. CDR3 protein: CVISYKGTSGSYEQYF. The DNA of the CDR3 is TGTGTCATCAGTTATAAAGGGACTAGCGGATCCTACGAGCAGTACTTC.

This clonotype was picked up many times. The chain links TRBV7-9 to TRBJ2-1; D unclear. Deletions cut 2 bases from V and 6 bases from J, with 8 bases between. The CDR3 has 13 amino acids. Germline CDR1 and CDR2: SEHNR and FQNEAQ (reference sequence). The CDR3 DNA sequence: TGTGCCAGCAGCTTAAATTCCGGCAATGAGCAGTTCTTC. Its protein is CASSLNSGNEQFF.

This clonotype was seen at least ten times. The CDR3 DNA reads TGTGCCACCCAGAAAGAGACCCAGTACTTC. It is translated as CATQKETQYF. The chain links TRBV28 to TRBJ2-5; the D is unclear. The CDR3 spans 10 residues. In germline, CDR1 is MDHEN, CDR2 SYDVKM. The V and J ends lost 10 bases and 3 bases respectively, with 6 bases between them.

This clonotype turned up a few times. The chain combines TRBV6-4 with TRBJ1-5, with D possibly being TRBD1 (5 bases). The CDR3 loop spans 14 amino acids. The V gene's germline CDR1 is MRHNA and CDR2 SNTAGT. V was clipped by 6 bases and J by 3 bases, with 12 bases between them. CDR3 sequence: CASRPGHFNQPQHF. The CDR3 bases are TGTGCCAGCAGACCCGGACACTTCAATCAGCCCCAGCATTTT.

At least ten counts were recorded for this clonotype. V gene TRBV7-3 combines with J gene TRBJ2-1, with 8 bases fitting TRBD2. Germline trimming cut 2 bases from V and 3 bases from J; bases unmatched to any gene: 3. The CDR3 has 15 amino acids. From germline, CDR1 is SGHTA and CDR2 FQGTGA. This CDR3 is CASSLAGGDYNEQFF. The CDR3 coding sequence is TGTGCCAGCAGCTTAGCGGGGGGCGACTACAATGAGCAGTTCTTC.

This clonotype was recorded many times. The V and J genes are TRBV29-1 and TRBJ2-2; D is unclear. CDR1 SQVTM and CDR2 ANQGSEA come from the germline V gene. CDR3 length equals 13 residues. Trimming took 6 bases from V and 4 from J, leaving 12 bases between them. CDR3 sequence: CSVPAPFTGELFF. In nucleotides, the CDR3 is TGCAGCGTACCCGCCCCCTTCACCGGGGAGCTGTTTTTT.

This clonotype has at least ten counts. The chain combines TRBV28 with TRBJ2-2, with TRBD2 identical over 8 bases. CDR1 and CDR2 (germline): MDHEN, SYDVKM. The CDR3 is 15 residues long. The V segment lost 2 bases and the J segment 3 bases; nucleotides outside the gene matches: 2. This CDR3 is CASSLGLADTGELFF. DNA of the CDR3: TGTGCCAGCAGTTTAGGACTAGCAGACACCGGGGAGCTGTTTTTT.

This clonotype was counted many times. V and J are TRBV25-1 and TRBJ2-5, with D maybe TRBD2 (6 bases). V lost 5 bases and J 2 bases, leaving 6 bases between the germline ends. CDR3 length equals 12 residues. The germline CDR1 and CDR2 sequences are MGHDK and SYGVNS. The CDR3 region is CASSRGQETQYF. Written as DNA, the CDR3 is TGTGCCAGCAGTCGGGGGCAAGAGACCCAGTACTTC.

Many counts were recorded for this clonotype. V and J are TRBV20-1 and TRBJ1-2, with a tentative D call TRBD1 (5 bases). Trimming left V 6 bases short and J 6 bases short, with 17 bases between. This CDR3 comprises 13 residues. CDR1 DFQATT and CDR2 SNEGSKA come from the germline V gene (reference sequence). CDR3 protein: CSATKEGSHGYTF. In nucleotides, the CDR3 is TGCAGTGCGACCAAGGAGGGGAGCCATGGCTACACCTTC.

This clonotype came up many times. V and J are TRBV28 and TRBJ1-1, with D tentatively TRBD1 (6 bases). The V and J ends lost 5 bases and 0 bases respectively, with 16 bases between them. There are 16 residues in the CDR3. Germline assignment: CDR1 MDHEN and CDR2 SYDVKM. The DNA of the CDR3 is TGTGCCAGCAGTAGGGCGGGGGGGCAGTTGAACACTGAAGCTTTCTTT. This codes for CASSRAGGQLNTEAFF.

The chain links TRBV29-1 to TRBJ2-1; tentatively, D is TRBD2 (5 bases). This CDR3 spans 17 amino acids. Germline values: CDR1 SQVTM, CDR2 ANQGSEA. V was cut by 1 base and J by 6 bases, with 22 bases left in between. The CDR3 region has the DNA TGCAGCGTTGAAGGCCCCCACGGCGGACGGGAATTCAATGAGCAGTTCTTC. Protein sequence: CSVEGPHGGREFNEQFF.

This clonotype was seen only a few times. V is TRBV29-1 and J is TRBJ2-2, with D perhaps TRBD2 (5 bases). V was pared by 3 bases and J by 7 bases, with 9 bases between. CDR1 SQVTM and CDR2 ANQGSEA come from the germline V gene. The CDR3 length is 12 residues. The CDR3 DNA follows: TGCAGCGTTGACCGGGGTTTCGGGGAGCTGTTTTTT. This translates into CSVDRGFGELFF.

This clonotype was seen many times. The chain combines TRBV4-1 with TRBJ1-5; 8 bases line up with TRBD1. Germline CDR1 reads MGHRA; CDR2 reads YSYEKL. Trimming at V came to 4 bases and at J to 3 bases, leaving 11 bases not matched to a gene. This CDR3 is built from 17 residues. CDR3 sequence (DNA): TGCGCCAGCAGCCCCTCCCTGGACAGGGTTGACAATCAGCCCCAGCATTTT. Its translation: CASSPSLDRVDNQPQHF.

In this sample, this clonotype turned up many times. The chain has TRBV24-1 and TRBJ2-1, with TRBD2 matching 14 bases. The junction had 4 bases not matched to a gene; V was cut back by 4 bases and J by 9 bases. CDR3 length equals 15 residues. The germline V gene has CDR1 KGHDR and CDR2 SFDVKD. CDR3 protein: CATSEPGLAGVEQFF. The CDR3, as DNA: TGTGCCACCAGTGAGCCGGGACTAGCGGGAGTTGAGCAGTTCTTC.

This clonotype appeared many times. The rearrangement joins TRBV7-9 to TRBJ2-5; D possibly corresponds to TRBD1 (6 bases). Germline V CDR1 and CDR2: SEHNR, FQNEAQ (reference sequence). Trimming shortened V by 4 bases and J by 5 bases, and 17 bases separated the two germline ends. The CDR3 is made up of 15 amino acids. This chain's CDR3 is CASSSILNRAETQYF. The DNA for the CDR3 is TGTGCCAGCAGCTCCATCCTGAACAGGGCGGAGACCCAGTACTTC.

Ten or more counts support this clonotype. DNA of the CDR3: TGCGCCAGCAGCTTGGAGGGGACTAGCGCGGCTGAGCAGTTCTTC. Amino acid sequence: CASSLEGTSAAEQFF. The chain uses TRBV5-1 and TRBJ2-1; the match to TRBD2 covers 10 bases. The J segment lost 9 bases and the V segment lost 0 bases, leaving 6 bases of the junction unmatched. CDR1 is SGHRS and CDR2 is YFSETQ in the germline V gene. The CDR3 loop spans 15 amino acids.

This clonotype appeared many times. Here the CDR3 DNA reads TGTGCCAGCAGCCAGTTAGGTCCGGCCGGGGAGCTGTTTTTT. Translated: CASSQLGPAGELFF. J is TRBJ2-2 and V is TRBV7-2; D not certain. Germline lookup yields CDR1 SGHTA and CDR2 FQGNSA. V lost 5 bases to trimming and J lost 6 bases, with 13 bases between them. CDR3 length equals 14 residues.

There are many counts of this clonotype. The rearrangement joins TRBV3-1 to TRBJ2-1; D unclear. Germline values: CDR1 LGHDT, CDR2 YNNKEL (reference sequence). V lost 4 bases and J lost 9, with 10 bases in between. The CDR3 is made up of 12 amino acids. CDR3 residues: CASSRSRSEQFF. The CDR3 DNA follows: TGTGCCAGCAGCCGTAGTAGGAGTGAGCAGTTCTTC.